The rows below give T cell receptor beta chains drawn from one sample of a study of OX40 agonist ivuxolimab in advanced cancers. Assay used: immunoSEQ multiplex PCR; TCRdb lists only in-frame clones, some missing. The table lists tens of thousands of clones, 90% of them singletons. Material: CD4+ or CD8+ T cells sorted from blood, obtained in a trial of the OX40 agonist ivuxolimab. These receptors originate from an adult with an advanced solid tumor such as melanoma, head and neck, liver or kidney cancer. Both conserved end residues are part of each CDR3. The D gene is left open where the match is weak. The size of a clone is reported for some rows only, either as once, few or many, or as a class for expanded clones.

-,TRBV4-1,TRBJ2-4,-,TGCGCCAGCAGCCAAGTTCAAGGGGACGCCAAAAACATTCAGTACTTC,CASSQVQGDAKNIQYF
once,TRBV15,TRBJ2-6,-,TGTGCCACCAGCAGAGGAGACACCTCTGGGGCCAACGTCCTGACTTTC,CATSRGDTSGANVLTF
-,TRBV5-4,TRBJ2-7,-,TGTGCCAGCAGCGGCGACGTTACCTACGAGCAGTACTTC,CASSGDVTYEQYF
-,TRBV6-5,TRBJ1-4,-,TGTGCCAGCAGTTACTCGAGTGGGCGTACTAATGAAAAACTGTTTTTT,CASSYSSGRTNEKLFF
-,TRBV11-2,TRBJ2-2,TRBD1,TGTGCCAGCAGCTCCGTGACAGGGGCCATGAACACCGGGGAGCTGTTTTTT,CASSSVTGAMNTGELFF
-,TRBV29-1,TRBJ1-2,-,TGCAGCGTTGAAGGTGGCAGCGTGAACTTTGGCTACACCTTC,CSVEGGSVNFGYTF
few,TRBV28,TRBJ1-2,-,TGTGCCAGCAGTCGGAATGGCTACACCTTC,CASSRNGYTF
-,TRBV4-1,TRBJ2-7,TRBD2,TGCGCCAGCAGCCAAGATCCGAGCGGGGGGGAGGATTACGAGCAGTACTTC,CASSQDPSGGEDYEQYF
-,TRBV5-6,TRBJ2-7,-,TGTGCCAGCAGCTTGGGTAGGGGATCGAGAGAGCAGTACTTC,CASSLGRGSREQYF
-,TRBV5-1,TRBJ2-6,-,TGCGCCAGCAGCTTGGTCGGGCTCTCTGGGGCCAACGTCCTGACTTTC,CASSLVGLSGANVLTF
-,TRBV4-2,TRBJ2-5,-,TGTGCCAGCAGCTCCGGGTTTTCCGTCCAAGAGACCCAGTACTTC,CASSSGFSVQETQYF
-,TRBV27,TRBJ2-2,TRBD2,TGTGCCAGCATGGCCCGACTAGCCGCGAACACCGGGGAGCTGTTTTTT,CASMARLAANTGELFF
-,TRBV5-5,TRBJ2-7,-,TGTGCCAGCAGCTTGGTCCAGGGGAACTACGAGCAGTACTTC,CASSLVQGNYEQYF
-,TRBV28,TRBJ1-5,TRBD1,TGTGCCAGCAGCTCGGACAGGGGGCTGGGTCAGCCCCAGCATTTT,CASSSDRGLGQPQHF
-,TRBV11-3,TRBJ2-3,TRBD1,TGTGCCAGCAGCTTAGCGGACAGGGTGAGCACAGATACGCAGTATTTT,CASSLADRVSTDTQYF
-,TRBV5-4,TRBJ2-1,TRBD2,TGTGCCAGCAGCTTTTCGGGAGGGTCTCATGAGCAGTTCTTC,CASSFSGGSHEQFF
-,TRBV2,TRBJ2-2,-,TGTGCCAGCAGTAACACCGGGGAGCTGTTTTTT,CASSNTGELFF
-,TRBV7-3,TRBJ2-1,TRBD2,TGTGCCAGCAGCTTAATCCTAGCGGGAGCCAATGAGCAGTTCTTC,CASSLILAGANEQFF
-,TRBV5-4,TRBJ2-5,-,TGTGCCAGCAGCCCCCGCAGCGAACAAGAGACCCAGTACTTC,CASSPRSEQETQYF
-,TRBV6-5,TRBJ1-5,TRBD1,TGTGCCAGCATTTGGACAGGAGGGAGCAATCAGCCCCAGCATTTT,CASIWTGGSNQPQHF
-,TRBV5-4,TRBJ2-1,-,TGTGCCAGCAGCGTCGCAGGGAGTGAGCAGTTCTTC,CASSVAGSEQFF
few,TRBV21-1,TRBJ1-5,-,TGTGCCAGCCGTGGGGTTGGGAGCAATCAGCCCCAGCATTTT,CASRGVGSNQPQHF
few,TRBV18,TRBJ2-1,-,TGTGCCAGCTCACAGGGAGATGAGCAGTTCTTC,CASSQGDEQFF
-,TRBV5-4,TRBJ1-2,-,TGTGCCAGCAGCACCGGGGGCTATGGCTACACCTTC,CASSTGGYGYTF
once,TRBV29-1,TRBJ2-7,-,TGCAGCGTTTTCCTGCGGTCGACCTACGAGCAGTACTTC,CSVFLRSTYEQYF
-,TRBV5-1,TRBJ2-1,-,TGCGCCAGCAGCCCCGACAGTTGGCCCCACAATGAGCAGTTCTTC,CASSPDSWPHNEQFF
-,TRBV2,TRBJ1-2,-,TGTGCCAGCAGCCCAGGAGTTCCAGGCTATGGCTACACCTTC,CASSPGVPGYGYTF
-,TRBV9,TRBJ2-1,TRBD2,TGTGCCAGCAGCGTAGATTCTAGCGGGAGGAGTAATGAGCAGTTCTTC,CASSVDSSGRSNEQFF
-,TRBV7-6,TRBJ2-7,TRBD1,TGTGCCAGCAGCCCTGTACAGGGGGGTGTTGGGCAGTACTTC,CASSPVQGGVGQYF
-,TRBV5-6,TRBJ2-4,-,TGTGCCAGCAGCTTGTACGGGGGAGTCGCCAAAAACATTCAGTACTTC,CASSLYGGVAKNIQYF
-,TRBV7-6,TRBJ1-1,-,TGTGCCAGCAGTCGTTCAGGGGTGAACACTGAAGCTTTCTTT,CASSRSGVNTEAFF
-,TRBV5-4,TRBJ2-1,-,TGTGCCAGCAGCTTGACTGGTGACAATGAGCAGTTCTTC,CASSLTGDNEQFF
-,TRBV28,TRBJ1-5,TRBD1,TGTGCCAGCAGTCTCCCAACAGGGGGCAGCAATCAGCCCCAGCATTTT,CASSLPTGGSNQPQHF
-,TRBV29-1,TRBJ2-3,TRBD2,TGCAGCGTTGTAGGCGGGAGCTTCGATACGCAGTATTTT,CSVVGGSFDTQYF
-,TRBV11-3,TRBJ1-6,TRBD1,TGTGCCAGCAGCAACCGACAGGGTGAGGTTGGTTCACCCCTCCACTTT,CASSNRQGEVGSPLHF
-,TRBV5-5,TRBJ2-2,TRBD1,TGTGCCAGCAGCCAAAGGACAGGGTTCGTCAACACCGGGGAGCTGTTTTTT,CASSQRTGFVNTGELFF
-,TRBV2,TRBJ2-1,-,TGTGCCAGCCACCCACCGACAGCCAGCGGTTACAATGAGCAGTTCTTC,CASHPPTASGYNEQFF
-,TRBV19,TRBJ1-5,TRBD1,TGTGCCAGTAGTACGACAGGGGGGAGCAATCAGCCCCAGCATTTT,CASSTTGGSNQPQHF
-,TRBV5-1,TRBJ2-1,TRBD2,TGCGCCAGCAGCTCCGGGACTAGCGGGTACAATGAGCAGTTCTTC,CASSSGTSGYNEQFF
-,TRBV4-1,TRBJ2-1,-,TGCGCCAGCAGCCAACCGGAACCTCGCAATGAGCAGTTCTTC,CASSQPEPRNEQFF
-,TRBV2,TRBJ2-1,-,TGTGCCAGCAAATTCCAATCCACCTACAATGAGCAGTTCTTC,CASKFQSTYNEQFF
-,TRBV9,TRBJ2-5,TRBD2,TGTGCCAGCAGCCCTGGGACCATAGCGGGAGAGACCCAGTACTTC,CASSPGTIAGETQYF
-,TRBV6-1,TRBJ2-4,-,TGTGCCAGCAGTGAAAAATATCGTGACCAGTACTTC,CASSEKYRDQYF
-,TRBV11-3,TRBJ2-7,-,TGTGCCAGCAGCCTCGGGACCGCCTCCTACGAGCAGTACTTC,CASSLGTASYEQYF
-,TRBV6-1,TRBJ1-4,TRBD1,TGTGCCAGCAGCGTACAGGGGGCAACTAATGAAAAACTGTTTTTT,CASSVQGATNEKLFF
-,TRBV2,TRBJ1-5,-,TGTGCCAGCAGGGGGGACTCTAACAATCAGCCCCAGCATTTT,CASRGDSNNQPQHF
-,TRBV7-6,TRBJ1-3,-,TGTGCCAGCAGCTTATCTGGAGCTCCTGGAAACACCATATATTTT,CASSLSGAPGNTIYF
-,TRBV5-3,TRBJ2-7,TRBD1,TGTGCCAGAAGCGTACGACAGGGAACTATCTACGAGCAGTACTTC,CARSVRQGTIYEQYF
-,TRBV6-5,TRBJ2-7,-,TGTGCCAGCAGTTACAGGGGGGAGGGGTTGCAGTACTTC,CASSYRGEGLQYF
-,TRBV5-1,TRBJ2-3,TRBD1,TGCGCCAGCAGCTTGGAGGGGGCGTGGGATTTT,CASSLEGAWDF
once,TRBV11-2,TRBJ1-1,-,TGTGCCAGCAGCTTGGACAGACCGAACACTGAAGCTTTCTTT,CASSLDRPNTEAFF
-,TRBV18,TRBJ2-7,-,TGTGCCAGCTCACCGACAGCGGCCTACGAGCAGTACTTC,CASSPTAAYEQYF
-,TRBV6-4,TRBJ1-1,-,TGTGCCAGCAGTAGGCAGCCGAACACTGAAGCTTTCTTT,CASSRQPNTEAFF
-,TRBV6-6,TRBJ1-4,-,TGTGCCAGCAGCCGCGATAATGAAAAACTGTTTTTT,CASSRDNEKLFF